This T cell receptor (beta chain) originates from a study of CD8+CD57+ T cells in acquired aplastic anemia. Patients picked for sequencing had shown CD8+CD57+ cell expansion detected by flow cytometry. The template for TCR beta VDJ and CDR3 sequence profiling was genomic DNA. MiXCR, run by TCRdb on the reads, gives a single entry per CDR3 protein. The profile covers about 40,000 distinct CDR3 sequences, with roughly 63% appearing a single time and about 60% taken by the ten largest. In its sample, this clonotype was seen many times. As yet, its antigen is unknown. The V gene lost 0 bases and the J gene lost 6 bases, with 15 bases spanning the gap. The CDR3 sequence is 15 residues long. Germline assignment: CDR1 MGHRA and CDR2 YSYEKL. Study-wide results and limits: It was found that nearly 30 CD8+ CDR3 sequences were shared between patients and controls.

J is TRBJ2-7 and V is TRBV4-1, with no clear D. The sequenced material came from sorted CD4+, CD8+, or CD8+CD57+ T cells (not recorded which) from PBMCs. This clonotype was obtained from a human donor with aplastic anemia. CDR3 sequence (DNA): TGCGCCAGCAGCCAAGATATGGGGATAGTAGGCGAGCAGTACTTC. This encodes CASSQDMGIVGEQYF.